The 7 T cell receptor beta chains presented below share a single source sample, sequenced in a study of T cell responses to AZD1222 COVID-19 vaccine. Here immunoSEQ multiplex PCR was the method, and the copy in TCRdb shows in-frame clones only, minus some. The data show some 130,000 clones, roughly 91% seen once. The sequences come from peripheral blood, collected on day 0 of AZD1222 vaccination. These receptors were taken from an adult in good health.

The V gene is TRBV7-9, the J gene TRBJ1-1; D call uncertain. V was shortened by 4 bases and J by 5 bases, with 11 bases between the two germline ends. The CDR3 sequence is 13 residues long. CDR1 is SEHNR and CDR2 is FQNEAQ in the germline V gene (reference sequence). CDR3 loop: CASSSMDATEAFF. The DNA for the CDR3 is TGTGCCAGCAGCTCCATGGACGCGACTGAAGCTTTCTTT.

V usage is TRBV5-1 and J usage is TRBJ2-7; TRBD2 agrees at 15 bases. Looked up from germline, CDR1 is SGHRS and CDR2 is YFSETQ. Losses at the gene ends were 1 base for V and 6 bases for J; bases not matched to a gene: 11. The CDR3 sequence is 18 residues long. The DNA of the CDR3 is TGCGCCAGCAGCTTGAGGACTAGCGGGAGGGCGTTTCTCCTCGAGCAGTACTTC. It translates to CASSLRTSGRAFLLEQYF.

The V gene is TRBV27, the J gene TRBJ2-2; no definite D call. The ends were cut back, 3 bases at V and 2 bases at J, with 4 bases in the middle. Germline CDR1 and CDR2: MNHEY and SMNVEV (reference sequence). This CDR3 contains 13 residues. CDR3 sequence: CASSLDNTGELFF. CDR3 in DNA: TGTGCCAGCAGTTTGGACAACACCGGGGAGCTGTTTTTT.

Comment on this clone: Other DNA sequences in the sample encode the same CDR3. V gene TRBV3-1 (or the pseudogene TRBV3-2) combines with J gene TRBJ2-7; D gene unclear. Looked up from germline, CDR1 is LGHDT and CDR2 is YNNKEL (reference sequence). This CDR3 comprises 12 residues. Trimming shortened V by 3 bases and J by 3 bases, and 6 bases separated the two germline ends. The CDR3 loop is CASSHGNYEQYF. Here the CDR3 DNA reads TGTGCCAGCAGCCATGGTAACTACGAGCAGTACTTC.

This CDR3 is CASSLYPGGYTF. The CDR3, as DNA: TGTGCCAGCAGCTTATATCCGGGTGGCTACACCTTC. The rearrangement joins TRBV7-2 to TRBJ1-2; D is undetermined. The germline V and J ends were trimmed by 2 bases and 7 bases, with 8 bases remaining between them. The CDR3 has 12 residues. Germline-derived CDR1 and CDR2 are SGHTA and FQGNSA.

A remark on this clone: The conserved final phenylalanine or tryptophan is absent from the CDR3, which likely points to a read error. The DNA is left out, because the CDR3 cannot be placed on it with certainty; the CDR3 is given as TCRdb lists it. The chain uses TRBV2 and TRBJ2-4; the table names TRBD2, a call not compared with the DNA. CDR1 is SNHLY and CDR2 is FYNNEI in the germline V gene. The CDR3 sequence runs 11 residues, both termini included. The CDR3 reads CASTRGGPPRV.

The J gene is TRBJ1-1, the V gene TRBV4-2; a weak D match, TRBD1 (5 bases). The CDR3 is 17 amino acids. Germline V gene lookup returns CDR1 LGHNA and CDR2 YNFKEQ. Trimming pared 4 bases from V and 5 bases from J, leaving 23 bases between. The CDR3 sequence: CASSRKPQTAGGTEAFF. The CDR3 DNA is TGTGCCAGCAGCCGGAAACCCCAAACAGCCGGGGGGACTGAAGCTTTCTTT.